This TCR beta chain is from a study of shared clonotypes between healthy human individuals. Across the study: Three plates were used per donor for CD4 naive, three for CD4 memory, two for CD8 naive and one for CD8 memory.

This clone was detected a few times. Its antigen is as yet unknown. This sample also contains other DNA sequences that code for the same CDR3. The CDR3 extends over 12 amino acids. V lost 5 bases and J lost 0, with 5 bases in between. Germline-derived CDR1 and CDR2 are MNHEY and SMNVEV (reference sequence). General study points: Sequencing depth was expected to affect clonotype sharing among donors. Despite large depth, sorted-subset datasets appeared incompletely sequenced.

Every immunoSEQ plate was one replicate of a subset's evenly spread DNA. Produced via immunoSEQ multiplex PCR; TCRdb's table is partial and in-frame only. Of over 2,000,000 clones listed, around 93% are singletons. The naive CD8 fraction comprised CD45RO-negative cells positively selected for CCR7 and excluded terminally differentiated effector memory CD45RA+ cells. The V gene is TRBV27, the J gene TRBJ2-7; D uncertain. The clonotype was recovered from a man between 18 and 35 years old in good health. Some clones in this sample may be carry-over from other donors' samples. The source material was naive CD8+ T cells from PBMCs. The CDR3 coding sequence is TGTGCCAGCAGTCCCAGCTCCTACGAGCAGTACTTC. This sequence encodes CASSPSSYEQYF.